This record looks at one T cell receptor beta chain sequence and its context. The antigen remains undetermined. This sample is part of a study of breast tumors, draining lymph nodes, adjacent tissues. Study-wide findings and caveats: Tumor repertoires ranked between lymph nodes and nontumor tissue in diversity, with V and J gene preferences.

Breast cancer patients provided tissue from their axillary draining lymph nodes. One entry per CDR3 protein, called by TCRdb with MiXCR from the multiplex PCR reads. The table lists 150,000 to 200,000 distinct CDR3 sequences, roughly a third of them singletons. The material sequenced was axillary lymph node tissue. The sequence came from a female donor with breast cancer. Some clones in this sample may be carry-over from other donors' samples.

CDR3 coding DNA: TGTGCCAGCAGCCCCCCAGTGAACACTGAAGCTTTCTTT. Its translation: CASSPPVNTEAFF. V usage is TRBV12-3 or TRBV12-4 and J usage is TRBJ1-1; no firm D call. Trimming pared 6 bases from V and 0 bases from J, leaving 8 bases between. The CDR3 spans 13 residues.